This TCR beta chain was documented in a study of blood T cell repertoires in COVID-19. Background on the study: COVID-19 samples, acute and convalescent, were from the United States, Italy and Spain.

Repertoires were generated with immunoSEQ multiplex PCR, while TCRdb's copy carries only in-frame clones and drops some. The sample carries more than 350,000 clones, roughly 86% recorded once. The CDR3 contains 16 residues. The ends were cut back, 5 bases at V and 5 bases at J, with 21 bases in the middle. The germline CDR1 and CDR2 sequences are SGHVS and FQNEAQ. Seattle patient enrollment occurred during active infection, with longitudinal follow-up thereafter. The J gene is TRBJ1-1, the V gene TRBV7-8, with D possibly being TRBD1 (6 bases). The sequence came from a woman aged 25 to 45 with COVID-19, enrolled during active disease. Sequences were obtained from peripheral blood. In nucleotides, the CDR3 is TGTGCCAGCAGCCCGGACGGACAGCGAACACTGACTGAAGCTTTCTTT. Protein sequence: CASSPDGQRTLTEAFF. Supplemented by reference TRBV7-8 and TRBJ1-1, the full variable domain reads GAGVSQSPRYKVAKRGQDVALRCDPISGHVSLFWYQQALGQGPEFLTYFQNEAQLDKSGLPSDRFFAERPEGSVSTLKIQRTQQEDSAVYLCASSPDGQRTLTEAFFGQGTRLTVV.